This T cell receptor beta chain was documented in a study of a mutant IDH1 vaccine in newly diagnosed glioma. Study details: Treated patients showed a male proportion of approximately 62%, a female proportion of around 38%, and a mean age of approximately 40 years.

This clone appeared a single time. Its cognate antigen is unknown. Noted time point: week 23, last vaccination. Vaccine doses each comprised 300 ug of mutant IDH1 20-mer peptide, with topical imiquimod. The donor cohort comprised cases of new WHO grade 3 or 4 IDH1-mutant, ATRX-lost astrocytoma. The CDR3 totals 14 residues. Deletions cut 5 bases from V and 8 bases from J, with 16 bases between. Per the germline V gene, CDR1 is SEHNR and CDR2 is FQNEAQ (reference sequence). The method was immunoSEQ multiplex PCR; TCRdb's version includes in-frame clones alone and lacks a portion of them. The table records tens of thousands of clones, almost 85% of them present only once.

The sequencing here drew on PBMCs, taken from a glioma patient whose treatment included an IDH1 peptide vaccine. V and J are TRBV7-9 and TRBJ2-1, with D tentatively TRBD2 (6 bases). The clonotype was recovered from a man aged 25 to 40 with glioma. The CDR3 coding sequence is TGTGCCAGCAGCATGGGCGGGGAGGCCGATGAGCAGTTCTTC. Translation gives CASSMGGEADEQFF.